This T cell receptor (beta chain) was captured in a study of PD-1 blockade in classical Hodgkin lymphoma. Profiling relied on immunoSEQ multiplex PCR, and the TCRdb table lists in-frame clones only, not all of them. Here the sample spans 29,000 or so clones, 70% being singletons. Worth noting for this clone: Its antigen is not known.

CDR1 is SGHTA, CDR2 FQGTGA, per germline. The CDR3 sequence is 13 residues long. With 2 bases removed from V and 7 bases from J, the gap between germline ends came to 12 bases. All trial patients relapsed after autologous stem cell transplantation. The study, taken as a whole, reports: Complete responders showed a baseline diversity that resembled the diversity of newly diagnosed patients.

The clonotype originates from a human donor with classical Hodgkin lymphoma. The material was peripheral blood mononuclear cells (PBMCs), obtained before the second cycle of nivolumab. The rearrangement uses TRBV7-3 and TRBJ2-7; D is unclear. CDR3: CASSLDPVAEQYF. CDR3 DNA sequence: TGTGCCAGCAGCTTAGATCCGGTGGCGGAGCAGTACTTC. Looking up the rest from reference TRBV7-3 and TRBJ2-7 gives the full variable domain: GAGVSQTPSNKVTEKGKYVELRCDPISGHTALYWYRQSLGQGPEFLIYFQGTGAADDSGLPNDRFFAVRPEGSVSTLKIQRTERGDSAVYLCASSLDPVAEQYFGPGTRLTVT.